This TCR beta chain stems from a study of blood T cell repertoires in COVID-19. For the study at large: The cDNA or gDNA used as material had been derived from T cells, B-cell-depleted T cells, or PBMCs.

The CDR3 has 15 amino acids. V dropped 2 bases and J dropped 5; count of bases not matched to a gene: 4. Germline V gene sequence: CDR1 LGHNA, CDR2 YSLEER. Source study methods: Estimates of nucleated cell counts were drawn from the amplification of reference gene primers. Only in-frame clones appear in the TCRdb table, and some are missing; sequencing was by immunoSEQ multiplex PCR. The DNA was the basis for D and trimming; V, J and clone size are from that table. Of about 160,000 clones listed, around 84% are singletons. The clonotype was recovered from a woman older than 75 with acute or convalescent COVID-19. Sequencing was done on a sample of peripheral blood. The chain is built from TRBV4-3 and TRBJ2-3; TRBD2 matches at 10 bases. CDR3 residues: CASSQQRLAGDTQYF. DNA of the CDR3: TGCGCCAGCAGCCAACAGAGACTAGCGGGAGATACGCAGTATTTT.